This T cell receptor (beta chain) comes out of a study of tumor-infiltrating lymphocytes in oesophageal squamous cell carcinoma. A single record per CDR3 protein comes from TCRdb applying MiXCR to the PCR reads. The sample lists 15,000 to 20,000 distinct CDR3 sequences; 50% were seen once. This TCR was sampled from a male donor with esophageal squamous cell carcinoma. Sequencing was carried out using esophageal tumor tissue.

CDR3 coding DNA: TGCGCCAGCAGTGATGGCGCGACGGGACTTCGGCAGTTCTTC. Translating it yields CASSDGATGLRQFF. This sequence joins TRBV10-1 and TRBJ2-1, with D possibly TRBD2 on 6 matching bases. The CDR3 runs to 14 residues. V gave up 3 bases and J gave up 12 bases, with 18 bases separating them. Germline CDR1 is WNHNN and CDR2 is SYGVQD (reference sequence).